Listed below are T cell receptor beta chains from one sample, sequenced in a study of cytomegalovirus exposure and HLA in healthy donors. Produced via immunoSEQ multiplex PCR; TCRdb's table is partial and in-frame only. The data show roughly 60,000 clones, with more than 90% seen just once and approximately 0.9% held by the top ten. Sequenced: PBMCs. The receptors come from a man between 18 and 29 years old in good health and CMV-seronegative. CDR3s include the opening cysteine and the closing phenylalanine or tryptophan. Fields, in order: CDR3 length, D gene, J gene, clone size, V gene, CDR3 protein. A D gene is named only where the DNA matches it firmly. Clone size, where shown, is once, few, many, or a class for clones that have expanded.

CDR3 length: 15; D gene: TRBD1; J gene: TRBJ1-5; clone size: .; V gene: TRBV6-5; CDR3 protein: CASSYSTGVNQPQHF
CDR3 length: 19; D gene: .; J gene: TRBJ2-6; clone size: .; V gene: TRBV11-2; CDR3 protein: CASSSGGTGETTGANVLTF
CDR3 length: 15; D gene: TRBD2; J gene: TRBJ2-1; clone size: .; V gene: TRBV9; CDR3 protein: CASSPIAGGYNEQFF
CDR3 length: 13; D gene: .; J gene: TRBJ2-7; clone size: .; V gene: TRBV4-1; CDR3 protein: CASSHSFGYEQYF
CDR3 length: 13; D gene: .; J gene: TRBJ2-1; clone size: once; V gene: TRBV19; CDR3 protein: CASSVLTSNEQFF
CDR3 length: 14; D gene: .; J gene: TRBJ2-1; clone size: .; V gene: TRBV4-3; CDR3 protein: CASSQLSGSNEQFF
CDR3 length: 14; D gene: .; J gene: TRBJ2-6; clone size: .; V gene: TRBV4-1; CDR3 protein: CASSRGSGANVLTF
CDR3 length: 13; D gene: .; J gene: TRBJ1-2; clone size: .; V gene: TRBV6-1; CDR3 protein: CASRDKINYGYTF
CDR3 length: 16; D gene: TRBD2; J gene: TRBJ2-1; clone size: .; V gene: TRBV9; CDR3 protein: CASSGLGLAGGNEQFF
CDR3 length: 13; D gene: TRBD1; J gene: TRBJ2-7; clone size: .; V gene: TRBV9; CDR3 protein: CASSDTGGNEQYF
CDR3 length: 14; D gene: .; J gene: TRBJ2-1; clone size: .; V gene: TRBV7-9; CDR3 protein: CASSYRLPGNEQFF
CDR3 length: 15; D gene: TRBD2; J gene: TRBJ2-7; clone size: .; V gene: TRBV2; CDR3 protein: CASRGLAGGPLEQYF
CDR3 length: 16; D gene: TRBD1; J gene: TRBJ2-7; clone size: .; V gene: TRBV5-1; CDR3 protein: CASSLAPVDRAHEQYF
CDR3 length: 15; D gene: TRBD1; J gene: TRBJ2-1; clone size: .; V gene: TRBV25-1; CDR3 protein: CASSDPGTGSSEQFF
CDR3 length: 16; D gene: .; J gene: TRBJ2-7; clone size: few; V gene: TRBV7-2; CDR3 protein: CASSFLRGRPPDEQYF
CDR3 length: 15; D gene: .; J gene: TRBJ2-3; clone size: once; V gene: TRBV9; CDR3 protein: CASSALGSPPDTQYF
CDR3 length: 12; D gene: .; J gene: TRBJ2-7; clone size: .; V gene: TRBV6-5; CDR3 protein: CASTRRQGEQYF
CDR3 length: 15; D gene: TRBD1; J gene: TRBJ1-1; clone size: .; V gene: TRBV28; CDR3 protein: CASSSGQGWSTEAFF
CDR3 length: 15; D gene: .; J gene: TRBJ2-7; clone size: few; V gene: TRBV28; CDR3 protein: CASSSTGYRTYEQYF
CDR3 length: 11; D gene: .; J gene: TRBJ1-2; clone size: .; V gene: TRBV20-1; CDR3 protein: CSANGALGYTF
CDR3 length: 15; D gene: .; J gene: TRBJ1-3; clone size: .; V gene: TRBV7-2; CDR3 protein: CASSSQGYAGNTIYF
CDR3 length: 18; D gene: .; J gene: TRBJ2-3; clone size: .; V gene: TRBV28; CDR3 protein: CASSFHRDSSSSTDTQYF
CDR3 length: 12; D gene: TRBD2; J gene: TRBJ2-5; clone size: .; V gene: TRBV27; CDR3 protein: CATRGGLETQYF
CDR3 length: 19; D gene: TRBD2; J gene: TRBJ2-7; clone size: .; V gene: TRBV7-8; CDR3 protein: CASSPLLDRLAGYSYEQYF
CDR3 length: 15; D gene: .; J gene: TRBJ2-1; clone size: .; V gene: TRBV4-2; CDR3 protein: CASSQEASSYNEQFF
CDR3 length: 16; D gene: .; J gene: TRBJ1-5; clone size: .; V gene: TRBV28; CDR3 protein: CASSLDRTYSNQPQHF
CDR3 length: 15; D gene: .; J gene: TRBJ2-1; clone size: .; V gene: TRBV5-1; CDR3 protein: CASSSQIPSYNEQFF
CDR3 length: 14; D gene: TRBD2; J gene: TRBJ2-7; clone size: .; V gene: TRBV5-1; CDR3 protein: CASSFTSGRYEQYF
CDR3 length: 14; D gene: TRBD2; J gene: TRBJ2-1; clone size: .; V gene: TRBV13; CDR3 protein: CASSLRTGGFEQFF
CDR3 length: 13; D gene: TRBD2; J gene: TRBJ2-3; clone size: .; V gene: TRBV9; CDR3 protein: CASSVELADTQYF
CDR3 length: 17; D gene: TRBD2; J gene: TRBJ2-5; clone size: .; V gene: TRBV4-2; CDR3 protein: CASSQDTSGRAQETQYF
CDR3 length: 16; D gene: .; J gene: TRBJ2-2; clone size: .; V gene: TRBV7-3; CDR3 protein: CASSSFGARSTGELFF
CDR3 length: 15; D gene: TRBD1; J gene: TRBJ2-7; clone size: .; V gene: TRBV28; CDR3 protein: CASRSLRGLAYEQYF
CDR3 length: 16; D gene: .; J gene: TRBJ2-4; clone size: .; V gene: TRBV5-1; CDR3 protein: CASSLSAGLAKNIQYF
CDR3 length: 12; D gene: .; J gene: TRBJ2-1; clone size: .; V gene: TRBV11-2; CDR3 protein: CASSSTVNEQFF
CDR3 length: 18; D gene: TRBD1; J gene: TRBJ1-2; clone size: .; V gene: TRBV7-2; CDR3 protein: CASSGTSRDRETNYGYTF
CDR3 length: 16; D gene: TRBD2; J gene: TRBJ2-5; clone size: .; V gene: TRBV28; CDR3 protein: CASSFPSGRWEETQYF
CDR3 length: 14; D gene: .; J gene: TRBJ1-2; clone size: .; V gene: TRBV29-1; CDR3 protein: CSVDKGGDGYGYTF
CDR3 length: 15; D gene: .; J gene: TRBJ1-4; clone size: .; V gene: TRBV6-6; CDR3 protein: CASSYEDRANEKLFF
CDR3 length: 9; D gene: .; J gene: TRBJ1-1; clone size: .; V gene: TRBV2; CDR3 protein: CASGGEAFF
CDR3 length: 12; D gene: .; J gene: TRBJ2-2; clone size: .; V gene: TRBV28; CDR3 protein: CASSFDTGELFF
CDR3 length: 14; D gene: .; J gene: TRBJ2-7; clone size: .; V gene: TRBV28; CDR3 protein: CASSLVGISYEQYF
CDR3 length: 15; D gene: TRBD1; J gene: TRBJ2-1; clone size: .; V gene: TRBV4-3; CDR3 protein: CASSQAVLQGDEQFF
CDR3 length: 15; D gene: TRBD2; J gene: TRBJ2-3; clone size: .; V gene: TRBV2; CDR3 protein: CASSDGGYRTDTQYF
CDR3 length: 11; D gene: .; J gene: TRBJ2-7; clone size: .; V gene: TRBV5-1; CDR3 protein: CASSSGSEQYF
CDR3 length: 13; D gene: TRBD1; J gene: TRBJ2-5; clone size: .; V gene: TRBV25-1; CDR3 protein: CASDPGQGATQYF
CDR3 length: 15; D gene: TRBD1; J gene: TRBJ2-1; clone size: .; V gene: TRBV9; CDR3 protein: CASSVKGQGYNEQFF
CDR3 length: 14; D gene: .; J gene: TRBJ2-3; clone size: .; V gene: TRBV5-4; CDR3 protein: CASSLAEGTDTQYF
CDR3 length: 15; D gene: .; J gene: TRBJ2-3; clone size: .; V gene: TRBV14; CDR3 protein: CASSQGRQATDTQYF
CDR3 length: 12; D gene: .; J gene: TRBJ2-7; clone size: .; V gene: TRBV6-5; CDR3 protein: CATGPGWGEQYF
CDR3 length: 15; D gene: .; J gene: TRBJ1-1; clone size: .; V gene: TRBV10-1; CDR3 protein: CASSAGTLGNTEAFF